Below, one T cell receptor (beta chain) is given with its context. No antigen is known for it. The data are from a study of T cell repertoires in cytomegalovirus infection. TCRdb reprocessed the reads via MiXCR and lists one record per CDR3 protein. The sample yields hundreds of thousands of distinct CDR3 sequences, about 29% seen once. The ends were cut back, 4 bases at V and 7 bases at J, with 21 bases in the middle. This CDR3 region has 16 residues. Germline CDR1 is SGDLS and CDR2 is YYNGEE. General study points: HLA-C-restricted CMV clonotypes gave the most frequent clonotype in two of eight donors. Based on cumulative public TCR beta family frequency, carriers of CMV plus the relevant HLA were identified.

V gene TRBV9 combines with J gene TRBJ2-1, with D unresolved. This receptor was obtained from a human donor in good health (CMV status not recorded). Some clones in this sample may be carry-over from other donors' samples. Sequences were derived from cultured PBMCs, sampled from culture after CMV antigen stimulation. The CDR3 DNA follows: TGTGCCAGCAGCACTTCACCCCTTACTAATGAAAATGAGCAGTTCTTC. As protein: CASSTSPLTNENEQFF.